This T cell receptor beta chain was sequenced for a study of blood T cell repertoires in COVID-19. Study in general: Sites in the United States, Italy and Spain provided acute and convalescent COVID-19 samples. T cells, B-cell-depleted T cells, or PBMCs supplied cDNA or gDNA.

The CDR3 runs to 13 residues. Trimming took off 5 bases at V and 8 bases at J, with 15 bases between the two ends. CDR1 and CDR2 (germline): SEHNR, FQNEAQ (reference sequence). In the source study's methods: From reference gene primer amplification, estimates of nucleated cell counts were derived. Repertoires were generated with immunoSEQ multiplex PCR, while TCRdb's copy carries only in-frame clones and drops some. V and J calls and clone size are those listed in that table; D and trimming were worked out from the DNA. In the table there are around 180,000 clones, 88% of which are singletons. The clonotype originates from a woman in her thirties with acute or convalescent COVID-19. The sequencing sample was made of peripheral blood. The chain has TRBV7-9 and TRBJ1-2, with D possibly TRBD1 on 6 matching bases. The CDR3 reads CASSREGGLGYTF. The CDR3 DNA sequence: TGTGCCAGCAGCCGAGAAGGGGGATTGGGCTACACCTTC.